This TCR beta chain originates from a study of cytomegalovirus exposure and HLA in healthy donors. Findings and caveats of the study: Common viral pathogens were later found to be apparently linked to several of the most significant clusters.

With regard to this clone: As yet, its antigen is unknown.

The germline gives CDR1 LGHNA, CDR2 YSLEER. After removal of 0 bases from V and 5 bases from J, the junction contained 6 bases not matched to a gene. This CDR3 has 17 amino acids. This PCR relied on a set of 60 Vbeta primers and 13 Jbeta primers. The data were produced by immunoSEQ multiplex PCR, yet TCRdb's version contains in-frame clones alone and is incomplete. Here the sample spans 150,000 to 200,000 clones, approximately 80% being singletons. What was sequenced was PBMCs. V gene TRBV4-3 combines with J gene TRBJ2-1, with TRBD2 matching over 11 bases. The source of this sequence is a man younger than 40 in good health and CMV-seropositive. The CDR3: CASSQDRLAGRNNEQFF. The CDR3 nucleotides are TGCGCCAGCAGCCAAGATAGACTAGCGGGGCGTAACAATGAGCAGTTCTTC.